The 29 T cell receptor beta chains given below trace back to one sample, sequenced in a study of blood T cell repertoires in COVID-19. The method was immunoSEQ multiplex PCR; TCRdb's version includes in-frame clones alone and lacks a portion of them. The sample contains 250,000 to 300,000 clones, approximately 91% of which appear only once. Source material: PBMCs or T cells enriched from blood (not recorded which). These receptors were obtained from a woman aged 40 to 50 with acute COVID-19.

The rearrangement links TRBV20-1 to TRBJ2-4, with TRBD2 matching over 9 bases. This CDR3 is built from 17 residues. CDR1 DFQATT and CDR2 SNEGSKA come from the germline V gene (reference sequence). Trimming cost V 3 bases and J 3 bases; bases outside gene matches: 12. CDR3 residues: CSASRREGRVGKNIQYF. The DNA for the CDR3 is TGCAGTGCTAGTAGGCGGGAGGGCCGTGTAGGCAAAAACATTCAGTACTTC.

The genes are TRBV7-9 and TRBJ1-6, with 12 nucleotides matching TRBD1. This CDR3 has 17 residues. V shed 5 bases and J 6 bases; nucleotides not matched to a gene: 8. The germline CDR1 and CDR2 sequences are SEHNR and FQNEAQ (reference sequence). CDR3 in amino acids: CASSRDRGLSTNSPLHF. Written as DNA, the CDR3 is TGTGCCAGCAGCCGGGACAGGGGGCTTAGTACTAATTCACCCCTCCACTTT. Filled out from reference TRBV7-9 and TRBJ1-6, the complete variable domain reads DTGVSQNPRHKITKRGQNVTFRCDPISEHNRLYWYRQTLGQGPEFLTYFQNEAQLEKSRLLSDRFSAERPKGSFSTLEIQRTEQGDSAMYLCASSRDRGLSTNSPLHFGNGTRLTVT.

In this sample, this clone turned up many times. Additional DNA sequences in this sample encode the identical CDR3. The chain couples TRBV15 to TRBJ2-7, with 8 bases fitting TRBD1. CDR3 length: 13 amino acids. The V gene's germline CDR1 is LNHNV and CDR2 YYDKDF (reference sequence). V trimming: 0 bases; J trimming: 7 bases; junction bases outside the gene matches: 2. CDR3 in amino acids: CATSRDRGREQYF. The CDR3 DNA reads as TGTGCCACCAGCAGAGACAGGGGGCGAGAGCAGTACTTC.

V usage is TRBV6-2 or TRBV6-3 and J usage is TRBJ1-5; D is possibly TRBD1 (5 bases). The ends were cut back, 2 bases at V and 3 bases at J, with 11 bases in the middle. Germline V lookup: CDR1 MNHEY, CDR2 SVGEGT. The CDR3 is 15 amino acids. The CDR3: CASSYGRVNNQPQHF. The CDR3, as DNA: TGTGCCAGCAGTTACGGCAGGGTAAACAATCAGCCCCAGCATTTT.

The CDR3 DNA is TGTGCCAGCACCCTAAGACAGGGCTCTGCTTTCTTT. The encoded protein is CASTLRQGSAFF. The rearrangement joins TRBV6-6 to TRBJ1-1, with 7 bases matching TRBD1. V was pared by 7 bases and J by 11 bases, with 10 bases of the junction left unmatched. The CDR3 runs 12 residues. Looked up from germline, CDR1 is MNHNY and CDR2 is SVGAGI (reference sequence).

The chain has TRBV7-9 and TRBJ2-1, with 8 bases that match TRBD2. Germline lookup yields CDR1 SEHNR and CDR2 FQNEAQ (reference sequence). V lost 0 bases, J lost 8 bases, and 6 bases stayed unmatched. The CDR3 runs to 15 residues. The DNA of the CDR3 is TGTGCCAGCAGCTTAGCGTCGGGAGGGCCCCATGAGCAGTTCTTC. This translates into CASSLASGGPHEQFF. Combining the CDR3 with reference TRBV7-9 and TRBJ2-1 gives the whole variable domain DTGVSQNPRHKITKRGQNVTFRCDPISEHNRLYWYRQTLGQGPEFLTYFQNEAQLEKSRLLSDRFSAERPKGSFSTLEIQRTEQGDSAMYLCASSLASGGPHEQFFGPGTRLTVL.

The chain uses TRBV12-5 and TRBJ1-5; maybe TRBD1 (6 bases). The CDR3 contains 12 residues. Germline V CDR1 and CDR2: LGHNT, FRNRAP. Trimming shortened V by 2 bases and J by 10 bases, and 9 bases separated the two germline ends. CDR3 in amino acids: CASGLTQGPQHF. The CDR3 DNA sequence: TGTGCTAGTGGTTTGACACAGGGTCCCCAGCATTTT.

J is TRBJ2-5 and V is TRBV7-2; the D is unclear. The CDR3 runs to 13 residues. Per the germline V gene, CDR1 is SGHTA and CDR2 is FQGNSA. The V end lost 5 bases, the J end lost 7 bases, and 14 bases lay between the germline ends. CDR3 region: CASSPTNGGTQYF. The DNA for the CDR3 is TGTGCCAGCAGCCCCACCAACGGCGGGACCCAGTACTTC.

The chain carries TRBV27 and TRBJ2-3; weak D call: TRBD2 (6 bases). The CDR3 is 15 residues long. Per germline, CDR1 MNHEY and CDR2 SMNVEV (reference sequence). Trimming cost V 5 bases and J 4 bases, with 16 bases left between them. The CDR3 loop reads CASSPLLAVADTQYF. CDR3 in DNA: TGTGCCAGCAGTCCATTACTAGCAGTGGCAGATACGCAGTATTTT.

The chain is built from TRBV12-3 or TRBV12-4 and TRBJ2-7; 8 bases agree with TRBD1. Unmatched junction bases numbered 3, after V lost 6 bases and J lost 5 bases. The CDR3 runs 12 residues. For the CDR3, the DNA is TGTGCCAGCAGCCTGACAGGGGACGAGCAGTACTTC. Residues: CASSLTGDEQYF.

V and J are TRBV28 and TRBJ1-3, with D uncertain. This CDR3 contains 14 residues. CDR1 is MDHEN and CDR2 is SYDVKM in the germline V gene. Trimming removed 7 bases at V and 0 bases at J, with 10 bases between. The CDR3 sequence: CASTAASSGNTIYF. The CDR3 DNA follows: TGTGCCAGCACCGCGGCGAGCTCTGGAAACACCATATATTTT.

V gene TRBV5-1 combines with J gene TRBJ2-1, with a possible D match to TRBD1 (5 bases). CDR3 length: 15 residues. From germline, CDR1 is SGHRS and CDR2 YFSETQ. Trimming cost V 2 bases and J 0 bases, with 9 bases left between them. The CDR3 region is CASSFDDSSYNEQFF. CDR3 in DNA: TGCGCCAGCAGCTTTGATGACAGCTCCTACAATGAGCAGTTCTTC.

This sequence joins TRBV19 and TRBJ2-6, with a possible D match to TRBD1 (6 bases). Germline V gives CDR1 LNHDA, CDR2 SQIVND (reference sequence). The CDR3 runs to 15 residues. V dropped 6 bases and J dropped 2 bases, with 11 bases sitting between them. Here the CDR3 DNA reads TGTGCCAGTAGGCCCAAGGGGGCTGGGGCCAACGTCCTGACTTTC. Residues: CASRPKGAGANVLTF.

The chain couples TRBV2 to TRBJ2-7, with 7 bases lining up with TRBD1. With 8 bases clipped from V and 0 bases from J, the junction kept 7 bases outside the gene matches. The germline CDR1 and CDR2 sequences are SNHLY and FYNNEI. The CDR3 is 14 residues long. CDR3: CASARQGVSYEQYF. CDR3 sequence (DNA): TGTGCCAGCGCGAGACAGGGCGTCTCCTACGAGCAGTACTTC. Full variable domain (outside the CDR3, taken from reference TRBV2 and TRBJ2-7): EPEVTQTPSHQVTQMGQEVILRCVPISNHLYFYWYRQILGQKVEFLVSFYNNEISEKSEIFDDQFSVERPDGSNFTLKIRSTKLEDSAMYFCASARQGVSYEQYFGPGTRLTVT.

The chain uses TRBV7-9 and TRBJ1-4; TRBD1 matches 7 bases. There are 13 residues in the CDR3. V lost 3 bases, J lost 14 bases, and 9 bases stayed unmatched. Looked up from germline, CDR1 is SEHNR and CDR2 is FQNEAQ (reference sequence). The CDR3 loop is CASSLNEAGGLFF. In DNA, the CDR3 is TGTGCCAGCAGCTTGAATGAGGCAGGGGGGCTGTTTTTT.

CDR3: CATSPHRVTGELFF. In DNA form, the CDR3 reads TGTGCCACCAGCCCGCACAGGGTCACCGGGGAGCTGTTTTTT. The chain uses TRBV24-1 and TRBJ2-2, with TRBD1 as a possible D gene (6 bases). The V end lost 7 bases, the J end lost 4 bases, and 12 bases lay between the germline ends. The CDR3 spans 14 residues. CDR1 is KGHDR and CDR2 is SFDVKD in the germline V gene.

With respect to this clone: The same CDR3 arises from other DNA sequences in this sample as well. The chain employs TRBV28 and TRBJ1-5; 8 bases fit TRBD1. CDR3 size: 13 residues. Germline values: CDR1 MDHEN, CDR2 SYDVKM. V dropped 4 bases and J dropped 5; count of bases not matched to a gene: 1. The CDR3 bases are TGTGCCAGCAGTTCAGGGGGCTATCAGCCCCAGCATTTT. Encoded protein: CASSSGGYQPQHF.

This sequence joins TRBV10-1 and TRBJ2-4, with 15 bases lining up with TRBD2. Per germline, CDR1 WNHNN and CDR2 SYGVQD (reference sequence). CDR3 size: 18 residues. Trimming removed 1 base from V and 1 base from J; junction bases left unmatched: 2. The CDR3 here is CASSEWTSGRAAKNIQYF. CDR3 sequence (DNA): TGCGCCAGCAGTGAGTGGACTAGCGGGAGGGCCGCCAAAAACATTCAGTACTTC.

The J gene is TRBJ2-2, the V gene TRBV3-1 (or the pseudogene TRBV3-2); no reliable D call. This CDR3 spans 14 amino acids. With 5 bases removed from V and 5 bases from J, the gap between germline ends came to 12 bases. The germline CDR1 and CDR2 sequences are LGHDT and YNNKEL (reference sequence). The CDR3 sequence: CASSDSGLTGELFF. CDR3 DNA: TGTGCCAGCAGCGATTCAGGCTTGACCGGGGAGCTGTTTTTT.

J is TRBJ1-6 and V is TRBV18; D unresolved. This CDR3 has 16 amino acids. Trimming stripped 3 bases from V and 0 bases from J, with 9 bases between. Germline V gene sequence: CDR1 KGHSH, CDR2 LQKENI. The CDR3 reads CASSPQVSSYNSPLHF. The DNA for the CDR3 is TGTGCCAGCTCACCTCAGGTCAGCTCCTATAATTCACCCCTCCACTTT.

This rearrangement joins TRBV18 to TRBJ2-3, with 9 bases matching TRBD2. The germline V gene encodes CDR1 KGHSH and CDR2 LQKENI. The V segment lost 2 bases and the J segment 3 bases; nucleotides outside the gene matches: 6. The CDR3 sequence is 16 residues long. CDR3 region: CASSPLAGGPTDTQYF. As DNA, the CDR3 is TGTGCCAGCTCACCATTGGCGGGAGGGCCGACAGATACGCAGTATTTT.

Regarding this clone: The same CDR3 also results from other DNA sequences found in this sample. The V call is TRBV24-1, the J call TRBJ2-7, with TRBD1 matching 9 bases. Germline values: CDR1 KGHDR, CDR2 SFDVKD. The ends lost 4 bases at V and 3 bases at J; junction bases unmatched: 3. This CDR3 is built from 14 residues. The CDR3 DNA sequence: TGTGCCACCAGTGACCCGGACAGGGGCTACGAGCAGTACTTC. Protein: CATSDPDRGYEQYF.

The chain has TRBV24-1 and TRBJ2-5; 7 nucleotides align to TRBD1. Germline V gene lookup returns CDR1 KGHDR and CDR2 SFDVKD. The CDR3 contains 16 residues. The J segment lost 5 bases and the V segment lost 4 bases, leaving 12 bases of the junction unmatched. This CDR3 is CATSDFQGRGQETQYF. The CDR3 region has the DNA TGTGCCACCAGTGACTTCCAGGGCAGGGGACAGGAGACCCAGTACTTC.

This clone has just one count. V is TRBV28 and J is TRBJ1-4; TRBD1 agrees at 7 bases. Germline values: CDR1 MDHEN, CDR2 SYDVKM. CDR3 length equals 15 residues. J was trimmed by 6 bases and V by 5 bases; bases with no gene match: 9. For the CDR3, the DNA is TGTGCCAGCAGTGGGTGGTGGCAGGGGGATGAAAAACTGTTTTTT. It yields the protein CASSGWWQGDEKLFF.

The rearrangement uses TRBV5-1 and TRBJ2-1, with 8 bases lining up with TRBD2. The CDR3 is 16 residues long. Germline V lookup: CDR1 SGHRS, CDR2 YFSETQ. V shed 5 bases, J shed 7 bases, and the junction held 14 bases outside the gene matches. CDR3 sequence (DNA): TGCGCCAGCAGAGATATCGGGGGGGCAACCACGAATGAGCAGTTCTTC. Protein product: CASRDIGGATTNEQFF.

This chain joins TRBV4-3 and TRBJ2-4, with D possibly TRBD2 on 5 matching bases. The CDR3 has 13 residues. Germline V gives CDR1 LGHNA, CDR2 YSLEER. V dropped 9 bases and J dropped 8 bases, with 17 bases sitting between them. The CDR3 DNA is TGCGCCAGTTCTCAGTACGGAGCGGACATTCAGTACTTC. Residues: CASSQYGADIQYF.

This rearrangement joins TRBV13 to TRBJ2-1; 7 bases fit TRBD1. The CDR3 totals 19 residues. Germline CDR1 and CDR2: PRHDT and FYEKMQ (reference sequence). J lost 4 bases, V lost 4 bases, and 19 bases had no gene match. CDR3 loop: CASSSGGSTVLVRYNEQFF. In nucleotides, the CDR3 is TGTGCCAGCAGCTCAGGGGGTTCGACAGTTTTAGTTAGATACAATGAGCAGTTCTTC.

The chain recombines TRBV14 with TRBJ2-7; 7 nucleotides line up with TRBD1. The CDR3 totals 14 residues. Germline V lookup: CDR1 SGHDN, CDR2 FVKESK. The junction had 5 bases not matched to a gene; V was cut back by 4 bases and J by 2 bases. The CDR3 DNA follows: TGTGCCAGCAGCCTTTTGGGGACAGCCTACGAGCAGTACTTC. Residues: CASSLLGTAYEQYF.

The rearrangement joins TRBV2 to TRBJ1-1; 9 bases are shared with TRBD1. CDR1 and CDR2 from the germline V gene are SNHLY and FYNNEI. After removal of 6 bases from V and 9 bases from J, the junction contained 2 bases not matched to a gene. The CDR3 is 11 amino acids. In DNA, the CDR3 is TGTGCCAGCAGGGGACAGGGCCAAGCTTTCTTT. Translating it yields CASRGQGQAFF.